This TCR beta chain was documented in a study of cytomegalovirus exposure and HLA in healthy donors. V lost 0 bases and J lost 11; bases outside the gene matches: 9. The CDR3 has 14 amino acids. CDR1 is GTSNPN and CDR2 is SVGIG in the germline V gene (reference sequence). PCR employed 60 Vbeta and 13 Jbeta primers. The assay was immunoSEQ multiplex PCR, and TCRdb's table has in-frame clones only and misses some. The sample gives around 100,000 clones, less than 80% of which show up once; about 3.4% is in the top ten. The origin of this receptor is a woman aged 35 to 49 in good health and CMV-seronegative. Source material: PBMCs. The chain is built from TRBV30 and TRBJ1-1, with 10 bases matching TRBD1. CDR3: CAWSVLRTGGMAFF. CDR3 DNA sequence: TGTGCCTGGAGTGTACTTCGGACAGGGGGTATGGCTTTCTTT.